The sequence of this TCR beta chain was determined in a study of T cell repertoires in cytomegalovirus infection. The wider study: The public TCR beta signatures pointed to both CMV infection and matching HLA type. Study conclusions and caveats: CMV carriers having the relevant HLA were flagged by cumulative public TCR beta family frequency. The response measured ex vivo was dominated by TCR beta clonotypes (HLA-C-restricted and CMV-specific).

TCRdb reprocessed the reads via MiXCR and lists one record per CDR3 protein. The sample lists some 120,000 distinct CDR3 sequences; around 32% were seen once. This clonotype occurred a few times. The antigen remains undetermined. V gave up 4 bases and J gave up 2 bases; unmatched junction bases: 3. CDR3 length: 14 amino acids. Germline V gene sequence: CDR1 SEHNR, CDR2 FQNEAQ (reference sequence). This rearrangement joins TRBV7-9 to TRBJ2-7, with TRBD1 matching 9 bases. The receptor's source is a human donor in good health (CMV status not recorded). Some clones in this sample may be carry-over from other donors' samples. Sequenced material: CD8+ T cells from cultured PBMCs, taken from culture after CMV antigen stimulation. In nucleotides, the CDR3 is TGTGCCAGCAGCTCGGGACAGGGAACCTACGAGCAGTACTTC. Protein: CASSSGQGTYEQYF. The entire variable domain, with the rest obtained from reference TRBV7-9 and TRBJ2-7, is as follows: DTGVSQNPRHKITKRGQNVTFRCDPISEHNRLYWYRQTLGQGPEFLTYFQNEAQLEKSRLLSDRFSAERPKGSFSTLEIQRTEQGDSAMYLCASSSGQGTYEQYFGPGTRLTVT.